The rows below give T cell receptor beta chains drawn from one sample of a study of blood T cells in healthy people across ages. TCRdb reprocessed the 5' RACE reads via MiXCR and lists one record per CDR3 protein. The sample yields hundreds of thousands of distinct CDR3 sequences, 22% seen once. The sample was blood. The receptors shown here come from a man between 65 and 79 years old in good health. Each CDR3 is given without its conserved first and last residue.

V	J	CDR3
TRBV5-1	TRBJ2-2	ASSLIGDTGELF
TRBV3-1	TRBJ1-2	ASSRREDYGYT
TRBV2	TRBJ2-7	ASRASGVSSYEQY
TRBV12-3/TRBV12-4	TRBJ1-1	ASSSDRIQGGDTEAF
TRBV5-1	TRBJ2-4	ASSPSDGVTNIRY
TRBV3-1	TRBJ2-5	ASSQGYMRGGRETQY
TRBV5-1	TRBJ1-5	ASSLAWGDQPQH
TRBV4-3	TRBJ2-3	ASSQDLLVSGTKTQY
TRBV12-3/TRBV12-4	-	ASRSIAGGREQY
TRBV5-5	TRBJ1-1	ASSLLPAISGGAF
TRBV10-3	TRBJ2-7	AISGQEYEQY
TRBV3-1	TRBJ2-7	ASSQGSHNSYEQY
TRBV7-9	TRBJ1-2	ASSYQSYGYT
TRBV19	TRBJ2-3	ASSTYRADTQY
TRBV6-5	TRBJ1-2	ASSYVGQVNYGYT
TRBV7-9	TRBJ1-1	ASSLGGGGWTEAF
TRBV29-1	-	SAQGASYEQY
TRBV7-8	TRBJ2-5	ASSLSRVLGETQY
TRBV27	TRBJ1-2	ASSSPSRGYT
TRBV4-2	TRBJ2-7	ASSQPGDTYEQY
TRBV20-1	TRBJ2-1	SANLVPYNEQF
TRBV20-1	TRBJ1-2	SAHKGQNPNYGYT
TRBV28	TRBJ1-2	ASSLPGGGRGNYGYT
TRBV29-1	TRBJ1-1	SVELGGVAF
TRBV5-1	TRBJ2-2	ASSLIAGAGELF
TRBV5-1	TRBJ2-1	ASSLVLAGAYNEQF
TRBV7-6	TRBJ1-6	ASSPYKGGGVNSPLH
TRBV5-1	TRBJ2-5	ASSYGGSGGKETQY
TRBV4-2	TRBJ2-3	ASSLGGEGTDTQY
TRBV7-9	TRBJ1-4	ASRGNEKLF
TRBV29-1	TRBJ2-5	SVEDLLVETQY
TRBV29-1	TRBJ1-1	SVKQGMNTEVF
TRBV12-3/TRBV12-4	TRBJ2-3	ACGRLVGTDTQY
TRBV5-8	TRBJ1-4	ASNRGRTFNEKLF
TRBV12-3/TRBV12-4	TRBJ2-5	ASSLRTGGTETQY
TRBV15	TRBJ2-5	ATSRDWSGPLAGEQY
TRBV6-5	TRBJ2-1	ASSHFSRDDKYNEQF
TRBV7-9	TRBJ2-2	ASSHVGGLTGELF
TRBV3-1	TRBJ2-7	ASSQDLREQY
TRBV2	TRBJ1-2	ASRPTANYGYT
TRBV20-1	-	SAPRDRGVGTQY
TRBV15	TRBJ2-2	ATSRFVTSGNTGELF
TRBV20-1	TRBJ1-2	SASRGQDGYT